The sequence of this T cell receptor beta chain was determined in a study of blood T cells in healthy people across ages. Study findings and constraints: Strong correlation linked observed beta diversity and percent naive T cells.

V lost 3 bases, J lost 8 bases, and 9 bases stayed unmatched. Germline V CDR1 and CDR2: SGDLS, YYNGEE. The CDR3 contains 15 residues. Worth noting for this clonotype: Antigen unknown.

Through a sample-barcoded 5' primer and a J-beta primer mix, a second PCR was run for about 6 to 11 cycles. TCRdb passed the 5' RACE reads through MiXCR, listing each CDR3 protein once. The table has 1.5 million to 2 million distinct CDR3 sequences, roughly 49% seen once; the top ten hold less than 2.5%. This clonotype was sampled from a woman between 35 and 50 years old in good health. What was sequenced was blood. The chain combines TRBV9 with TRBJ2-1; 9 positions agree with TRBD1. CDR3 region: CASSAAGQGGDEQFF. The CDR3 DNA reads TGTGCCAGCAGCGCGGCGGGACAGGGAGGCGATGAGCAGTTCTTC.